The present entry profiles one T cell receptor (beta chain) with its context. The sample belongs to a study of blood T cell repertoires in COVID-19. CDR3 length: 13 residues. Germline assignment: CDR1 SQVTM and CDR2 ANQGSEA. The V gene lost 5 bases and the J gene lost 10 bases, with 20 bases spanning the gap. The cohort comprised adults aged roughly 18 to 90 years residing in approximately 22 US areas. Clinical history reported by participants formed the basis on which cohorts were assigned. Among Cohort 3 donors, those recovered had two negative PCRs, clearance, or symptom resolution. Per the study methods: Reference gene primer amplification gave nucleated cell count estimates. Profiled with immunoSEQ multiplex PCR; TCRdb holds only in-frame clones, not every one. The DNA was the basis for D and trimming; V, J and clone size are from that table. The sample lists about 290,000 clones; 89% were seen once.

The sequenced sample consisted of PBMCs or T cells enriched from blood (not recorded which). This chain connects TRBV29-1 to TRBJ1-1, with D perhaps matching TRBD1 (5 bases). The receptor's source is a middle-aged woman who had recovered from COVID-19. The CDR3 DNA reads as TGCAGCGTTCGATGGGGGGGTTCCACGGGAGCTTTCTTT. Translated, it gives CSVRWGGSTGAFF.